Listed below are T cell receptor beta chains from one sample, sequenced in a study of CD8+ T cells in alopecia areata. Clones were read by immunoSEQ multiplex PCR, and TCRdb kept only the in-frame ones, dropping some. The data show around 12,000 clones, approximately 65% seen once. The specimen sequenced was skin. The receptors stem from a human donor with alopecia areata. CDR3s include the opening cysteine and the closing phenylalanine or tryptophan. The D gene is left open where the match is weak. Size is omitted from some rows. Given values are once, few, many or a class for expanded clones.

clone_size | d_call | j_call | v_call | cdr3_aa | cdr3_nt
few | . | TRBJ1-3 | TRBV6-6 | CASSYGSGNTIYF | TGTGCCAGCAGTTACGGCTCTGGAAACACCATATATTTT
once | TRBD2 | TRBJ2-1 | TRBV19 | CASSDRLAGFNNEQFF | TGTGCCAGTAGTGACAGACTAGCGGGGTTTAACAATGAGCAGTTCTTC
. | TRBD1 | TRBJ1-4 | TRBV19 | CASRNPGQANEKLFF | TGTGCCAGTCGTAACCCGGGACAGGCTAATGAAAAACTGTTTTTT
medium-sized | . | TRBJ1-4 | TRBV13 | CASSNPRESEKLFF | TGTGCCAGCAGCAACCCCAGGGAAAGTGAAAAACTGTTTTTT
. | . | TRBJ1-5 | TRBV6-5 | CASSHNRDGQPQHF | TGTGCCAGCAGTCACAACAGGGACGGGCAGCCCCAGCATTTT
. | TRBD1 | TRBJ2-1 | TRBV7-9 | CASTAGQGQGIRNEQFF | TGTGCCAGCACCGCGGGGCAGGGACAGGGTATACGCAATGAGCAGTTCTTC
large | . | TRBJ1-2 | TRBV7-2 | CASSLVAAGHGYTF | TGTGCCAGCAGCTTAGTGGCCGCAGGGCATGGCTACACCTTC
few | TRBD2 | TRBJ2-5 | TRBV18 | CASSPIAGPQETQYF | TGTGCCAGCTCACCGATAGCGGGACCGCAAGAGACCCAGTACTTC
few | . | TRBJ2-6 | TRBV4-3 | CASSRTDLDGANVLTF | TGCGCCAGCAGTCGGACAGACCTCGACGGGGCCAACGTCCTGACTTTC
. | TRBD1 | TRBJ1-5 | TRBV2 | CASRSQQGGNQPQHF | TGTGCCAGCAGGTCTCAACAGGGGGGCAATCAGCCCCAGCATTTT
. | TRBD1 | TRBJ1-1 | TRBV29-1 | CSGRDRMTEAFF | TGCAGCGGGAGGGACAGAATGACTGAAGCTTTCTTT
few | . | TRBJ2-7 | TRBV2 | CASSEVGRGAEQYF | TGTGCCAGCAGTGAGGTCGGTCGAGGGGCCGAGCAGTACTTC
. | . | TRBJ2-7 | TRBV28 | CATGRWVGGFYEQYF | TGTGCCACCGGGAGGTGGGTAGGGGGCTTTTACGAGCAGTACTTC
. | . | TRBJ1-2 | TRBV19 | CASSIDTGYGYTF | TGTGCCAGTAGTATAGACACAGGCTATGGCTACACCTTC
once | . | TRBJ2-2 | TRBV27 | CASSHRQNTGELFF | TGTGCCAGCAGTCACAGGCAGAACACCGGGGAGCTGTTTTTT
few | . | TRBJ2-2 | TRBV7-2 | CATDAHGLNTGELFF | TGTGCCACCGATGCCCACGGCCTAAACACCGGGGAGCTGTTTTTT
. | TRBD2 | TRBJ2-1 | TRBV10-3 | CATQREREVWEQFF | TGTGCCACCCAACGGGAGCGGGAGGTATGGGAGCAGTTCTTC
. | . | TRBJ2-3 | TRBV30 | CAWISRSTDTQYF | TGTGCCTGGATATCGAGGAGCACAGATACGCAGTATTTT
. | . | TRBJ2-1 | TRBV5-4 | CASSLGGVFNEQFF | TGTGCCAGCAGCTTAGGCGGGGTCTTCAATGAGCAGTTCTTC
. | . | TRBJ1-5 | TRBV7-9 | CASSSGGDITQPQHF | TGTGCCAGCAGCTCGGGGGGCGATATCACTCAGCCCCAGCATTTT
few | TRBD1 | TRBJ2-7 | TRBV18 | CASSPVPGQNTYEQYF | TGTGCCAGCTCACCGGTACCGGGACAGAATACCTACGAGCAGTACTTC
. | TRBD2 | TRBJ2-1 | TRBV2 | CASSRTSPYNEQFF | TGTGCCAGCAGTAGGACTAGCCCCTACAATGAGCAGTTCTTC
. | TRBD2 | TRBJ2-5 | TRBV4-2 | CASSQGGLAGGLQETQYF | TGTGCCAGCAGCCAAGGGGGACTAGCGGGGGGCCTACAAGAGACCCAGTACTTC
. | . | TRBJ2-5 | TRBV5-1 | CASSLGTGRQETQYF | TGCGCCAGCAGCTTGGGAACAGGACGCCAAGAGACCCAGTACTTC
medium-sized | . | TRBJ2-7 | TRBV7-9 | CASSPILSISSYEQYF | TGTGCCAGCAGTCCGATTTTATCTATCAGCTCCTACGAGCAGTACTTC
few | . | TRBJ2-2 | TRBV6-1 | CASGIGELFF | TGTGCCAGCGGAATCGGGGAGCTGTTTTTT
few | TRBD2 | TRBJ2-1 | TRBV7-8 | CASSSVIAGKDNEQFF | TGTGCCAGCAGCTCCGTAATAGCGGGAAAAGACAATGAGCAGTTCTTC
. | TRBD2 | TRBJ2-2 | TRBV18 | CASSPIGLAEITGELFF | TGTGCCAGCTCACCAATTGGACTAGCGGAAATCACCGGGGAGCTGTTTTTT
few | . | TRBJ1-5 | TRBV4-1 | CASSLAESGGNQPQHF | TGCGCCAGCAGCCTAGCGGAATCTGGGGGCAATCAGCCCCAGCATTTT
few | . | TRBJ2-5 | TRBV7-9 | CASSLVPSAQETQYF | TGTGCCAGCAGCTTAGTGCCTAGCGCACAAGAGACCCAGTACTTC
. | . | TRBJ2-3 | TRBV7-3 | CASSSMGFADTQYF | TGTGCCAGCAGCTCTATGGGATTCGCAGATACGCAGTATTTT
. | TRBD1 | TRBJ1-2 | TRBV7-6 | CASSSQGVDGYTF | TGTGCCAGCAGCTCCCAGGGGGTCGATGGCTACACCTTC
few | . | TRBJ2-7 | TRBV18 | CASSPVRDYEQYF | TGTGCCAGCTCACCGGTCCGGGACTACGAGCAGTACTTC
. | . | TRBJ2-7 | TRBV7-3 | CASSSTRDGTYEQYF | TGTGCCAGCAGCTCGACCCGGGACGGGACCTACGAGCAGTACTTC
. | . | TRBJ1-1 | TRBV2 | CASSVTEATEAFF | TGTGCCAGCAGCGTGACAGAAGCGACTGAAGCTTTCTTT
. | . | TRBJ2-1 | TRBV5-1 | CASSSSSYNEQFF | TGCGCCAGCAGCTCCAGCTCCTACAATGAGCAGTTCTTC
. | TRBD2 | TRBJ2-6 | TRBV5-3 | CARSPGLAGSGANVLTF | TGTGCCAGAAGCCCCGGACTAGCGGGCTCTGGGGCCAACGTCCTGACTTTC
few | TRBD1 | TRBJ2-4 | TRBV6-1 | CAISEGWTGSSKNIQYF | TGTGCCATCAGTGAGGGGTGGACAGGGTCTTCCAAAAACATTCAGTACTTC
once | . | TRBJ2-7 | TRBV28 | CASSPPGAAQYEQYF | TGTGCCAGCAGTCCCCCCGGGGCAGCCCAATACGAGCAGTACTTC
few | TRBD2 | TRBJ2-7 | TRBV19 | CASRPGTSGSASYEQYF | TGTGCCAGTAGACCTGGGACTAGCGGGAGCGCCTCCTACGAGCAGTACTTC
. | . | TRBJ2-5 | TRBV29-1 | CSVNEWVQETQYF | TGCAGCGTCAACGAGTGGGTGCAAGAGACCCAGTACTTC
. | . | TRBJ2-7 | TRBV18 | CASSPARAHTTYEQYF | TGTGCCAGCTCCCCGGCCCGGGCACACACAACCTACGAGCAGTACTTC
. | . | TRBJ1-1 | TRBV6-5 | CASSYSEVTEAFF | TGTGCCAGCAGTTACTCGGAAGTTACTGAAGCTTTCTTT
. | . | TRBJ2-7 | TRBV20-1 | CSARAAYEQYF | TGCAGTGCTAGAGCGGCCTACGAGCAGTACTTC
once | . | TRBJ2-1 | TRBV6-8 | CASSYGSQWNEQFF | TGTGCCAGCAGTTACGGGAGTCAATGGAATGAGCAGTTCTTC
. | . | TRBJ1-2 | TRBV6-5 | CASSELGGYTF | TGTGCCAGCAGTGAACTGGGTGGCTACACCTTC
few | . | TRBJ2-7 | TRBV6-5 | CASSYGVGQTGEQYF | TGTGCCAGCAGTTACGGGGTTGGGCAGACGGGCGAGCAGTACTTC
. | . | TRBJ2-1 | TRBV9 | CASSFGRGNEQFF | TGTGCCAGCAGCTTCGGGCGGGGCAATGAGCAGTTCTTC
. | TRBD2 | TRBJ2-1 | TRBV23-1 | CASSQYQREGPNEQFF | TGCGCCAGCAGTCAATACCAGCGGGAGGGCCCCAATGAGCAGTTCTTC